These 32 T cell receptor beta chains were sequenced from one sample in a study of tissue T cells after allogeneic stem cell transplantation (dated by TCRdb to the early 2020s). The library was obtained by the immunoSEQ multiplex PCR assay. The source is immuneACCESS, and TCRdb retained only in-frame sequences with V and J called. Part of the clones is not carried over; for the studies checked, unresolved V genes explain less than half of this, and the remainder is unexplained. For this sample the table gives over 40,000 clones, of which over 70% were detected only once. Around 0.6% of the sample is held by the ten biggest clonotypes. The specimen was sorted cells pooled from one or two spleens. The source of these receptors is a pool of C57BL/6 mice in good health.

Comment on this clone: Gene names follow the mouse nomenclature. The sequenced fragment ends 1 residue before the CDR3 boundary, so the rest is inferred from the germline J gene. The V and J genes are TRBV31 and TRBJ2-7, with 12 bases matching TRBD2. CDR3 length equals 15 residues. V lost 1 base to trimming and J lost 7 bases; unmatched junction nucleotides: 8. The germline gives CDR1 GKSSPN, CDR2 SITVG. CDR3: CAWSPRLGGRREQYF. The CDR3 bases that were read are TGTGCCTGGAGTCCTCGACTGGGGGGGCGCCGGGAACAGTAC.

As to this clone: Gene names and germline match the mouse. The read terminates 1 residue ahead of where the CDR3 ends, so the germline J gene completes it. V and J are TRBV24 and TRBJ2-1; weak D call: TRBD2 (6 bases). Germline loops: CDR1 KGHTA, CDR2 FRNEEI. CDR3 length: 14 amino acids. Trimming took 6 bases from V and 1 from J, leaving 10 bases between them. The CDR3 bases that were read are TGTGCCAGCAGCTCAACTGGGAACTATGCTGAGCAGTTC. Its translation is CASSSTGNYAEQF. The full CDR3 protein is CASSSTGNYAEQFF.

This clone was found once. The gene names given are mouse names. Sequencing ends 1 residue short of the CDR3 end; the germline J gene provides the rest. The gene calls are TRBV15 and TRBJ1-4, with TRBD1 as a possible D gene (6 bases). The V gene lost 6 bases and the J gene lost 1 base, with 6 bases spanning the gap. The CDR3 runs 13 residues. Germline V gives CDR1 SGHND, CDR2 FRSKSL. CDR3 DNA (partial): TGTGCCAGCAGACAGGGTTCCAACGAAAGATTATTT. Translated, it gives CASRQGSNERLF. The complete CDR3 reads CASRQGSNERLFF.

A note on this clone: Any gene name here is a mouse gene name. The part of the CDR3 DNA that was read is TGTGGTGCTTCGACAGGGCCTTATAATTCGCCCCTCTAC. Its translation is CGASTGPYNSPLY. The CDR3 reads in full as CGASTGPYNSPLYF. This chain links TRBV20 with TRBJ1-6, with 7 bases that match TRBD1. The CDR3 goes on 1 residue after the read ends, and that part is filled in from the germline J gene. TRBJ1-6 is designated an ORF whose function remains uncertain. The CDR3 sequence is 14 residues long. V lost 5 bases and J lost 4; bases outside the gene matches: 5. Germline V gene data show CDR1 as GFQATS and CDR2 as STVNSAI.

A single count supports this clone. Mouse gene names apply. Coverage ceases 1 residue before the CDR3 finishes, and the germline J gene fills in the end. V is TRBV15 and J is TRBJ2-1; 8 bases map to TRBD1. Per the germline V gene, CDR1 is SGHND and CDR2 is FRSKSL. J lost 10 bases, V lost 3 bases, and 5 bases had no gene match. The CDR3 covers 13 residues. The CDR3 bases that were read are TGTGCCAGCAGTTTTAACAGGGGGGTCGAGCAGTTC. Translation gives CASSFNRGVEQF. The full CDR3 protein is CASSFNRGVEQFF.

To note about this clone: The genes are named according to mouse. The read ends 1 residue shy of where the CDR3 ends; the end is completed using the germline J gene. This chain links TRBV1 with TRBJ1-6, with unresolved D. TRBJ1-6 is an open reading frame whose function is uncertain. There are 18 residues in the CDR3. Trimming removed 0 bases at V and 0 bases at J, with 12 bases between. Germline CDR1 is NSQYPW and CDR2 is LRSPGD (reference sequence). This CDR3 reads CTCSADLWANSYNSPLYF. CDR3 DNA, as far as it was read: TGCACCTGCAGTGCAGATCTATGGGCTAATTCCTATAATTCGCCCCTCTAC.

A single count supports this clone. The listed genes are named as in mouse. CDR3 DNA (partial): TGTGCCAGCAGCCCAAACAGGGGAAACACAGAAGTCTTC. This codes for CASSPNRGNTEVF. The entire CDR3 reads CASSPNRGNTEVFF. The rearrangement joins TRBV5 to TRBJ1-1, with TRBD1 matching 7 bases. Sequencing ends 1 residue short of the CDR3 end; the germline J gene provides the rest. Looked up from germline, CDR1 is LGHNA and CDR2 is YNLKQL (reference sequence). The CDR3 runs 14 residues. The J segment lost 1 base and the V segment lost 4 bases, leaving 3 bases of the junction unmatched.

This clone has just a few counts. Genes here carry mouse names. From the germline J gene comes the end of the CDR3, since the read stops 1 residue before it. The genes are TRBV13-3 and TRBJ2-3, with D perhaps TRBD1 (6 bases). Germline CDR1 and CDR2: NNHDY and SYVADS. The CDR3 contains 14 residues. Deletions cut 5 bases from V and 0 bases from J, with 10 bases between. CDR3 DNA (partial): TGTGCCAGCAGCCGGGACAATAGTGCAGAAACGCTGTAT. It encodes CASSRDNSAETLY. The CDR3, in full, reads CASSRDNSAETLYF.

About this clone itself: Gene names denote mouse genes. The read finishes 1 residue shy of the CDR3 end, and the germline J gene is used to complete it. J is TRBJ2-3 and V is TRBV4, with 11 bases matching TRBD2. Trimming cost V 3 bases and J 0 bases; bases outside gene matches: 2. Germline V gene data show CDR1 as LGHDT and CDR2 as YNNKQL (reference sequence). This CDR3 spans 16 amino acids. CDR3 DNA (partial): TGTGCCAGCAGCTATGACTGGGGGGGTAGTGCAGAAACGCTGTAT. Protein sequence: CASSYDWGGSAETLY. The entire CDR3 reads CASSYDWGGSAETLYF.

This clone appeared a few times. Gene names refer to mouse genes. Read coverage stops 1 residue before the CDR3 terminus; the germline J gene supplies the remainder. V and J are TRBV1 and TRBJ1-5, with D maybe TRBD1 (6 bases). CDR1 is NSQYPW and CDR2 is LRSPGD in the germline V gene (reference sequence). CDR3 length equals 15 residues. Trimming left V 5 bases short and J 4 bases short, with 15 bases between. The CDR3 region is CTCSPPGGRNQAPLF. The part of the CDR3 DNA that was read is TGCACCTGCAGTCCTCCCGGGGGGCGGAACCAGGCTCCGCTT.

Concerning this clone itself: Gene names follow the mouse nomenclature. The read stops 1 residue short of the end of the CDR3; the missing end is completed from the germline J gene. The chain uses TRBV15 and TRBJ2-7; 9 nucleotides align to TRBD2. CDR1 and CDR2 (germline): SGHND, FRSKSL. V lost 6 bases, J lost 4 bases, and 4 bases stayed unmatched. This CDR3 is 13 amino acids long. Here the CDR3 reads CASSSGLGYEQYF. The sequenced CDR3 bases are TGTGCCAGCAGCTCGGGACTGGGATATGAACAGTAC.

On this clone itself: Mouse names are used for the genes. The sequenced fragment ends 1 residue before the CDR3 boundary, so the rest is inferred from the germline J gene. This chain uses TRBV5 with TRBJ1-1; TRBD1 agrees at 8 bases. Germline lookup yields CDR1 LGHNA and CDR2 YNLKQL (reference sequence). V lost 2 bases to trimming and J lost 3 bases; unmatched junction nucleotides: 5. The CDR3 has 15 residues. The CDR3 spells CASSQSTGADTEVFF. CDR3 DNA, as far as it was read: TGTGCCAGCAGCCAATCGACAGGGGCGGACACAGAAGTCTTC.

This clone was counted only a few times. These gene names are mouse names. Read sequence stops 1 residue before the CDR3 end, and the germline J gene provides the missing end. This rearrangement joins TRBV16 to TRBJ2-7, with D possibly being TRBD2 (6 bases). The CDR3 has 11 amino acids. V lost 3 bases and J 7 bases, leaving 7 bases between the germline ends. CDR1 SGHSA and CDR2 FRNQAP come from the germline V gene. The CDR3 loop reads CASSFGGEQYF. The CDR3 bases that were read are TGTGCAAGCAGCTTCGGGGGGGAACAGTAC.

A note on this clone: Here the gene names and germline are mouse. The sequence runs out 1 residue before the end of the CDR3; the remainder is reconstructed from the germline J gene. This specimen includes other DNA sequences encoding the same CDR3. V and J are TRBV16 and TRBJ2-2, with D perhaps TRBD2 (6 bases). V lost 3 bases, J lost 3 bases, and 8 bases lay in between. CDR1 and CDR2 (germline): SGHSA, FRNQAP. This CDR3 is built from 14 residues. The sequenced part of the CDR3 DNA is TGTGCAAGCAGCTTGGGGGGAGACACCGGGCAGCTCTAC. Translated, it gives CASSLGGDTGQLY. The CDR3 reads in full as CASSLGGDTGQLYF.

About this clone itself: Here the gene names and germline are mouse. Here the CDR3 reads CASSGGQDTQYF. CDR3 DNA (partial): TGTGCCAGCTCTGGGGGCCAAGACACCCAGTAC. This rearrangement joins TRBV13-2 to TRBJ2-5; 7 bases line up with TRBD2. The CDR3 extends 1 residue past the end of the read, so its final part is completed from the germline J gene. The CDR3 sequence is 12 residues long. Losses at the gene ends were 7 bases for V and 2 bases for J; bases not matched to a gene: 1. Germline lookup yields CDR1 NNHNN and CDR2 SYGAGS (reference sequence).

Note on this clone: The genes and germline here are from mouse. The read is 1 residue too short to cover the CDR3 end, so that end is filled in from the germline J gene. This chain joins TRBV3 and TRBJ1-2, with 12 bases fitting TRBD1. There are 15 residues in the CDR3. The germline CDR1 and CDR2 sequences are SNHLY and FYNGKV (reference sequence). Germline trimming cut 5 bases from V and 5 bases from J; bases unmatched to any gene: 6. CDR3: CASSVRDRGLSDYTF. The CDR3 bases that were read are TGTGCCAGCAGCGTCCGGGACAGGGGGCTTTCCGACTACACC.

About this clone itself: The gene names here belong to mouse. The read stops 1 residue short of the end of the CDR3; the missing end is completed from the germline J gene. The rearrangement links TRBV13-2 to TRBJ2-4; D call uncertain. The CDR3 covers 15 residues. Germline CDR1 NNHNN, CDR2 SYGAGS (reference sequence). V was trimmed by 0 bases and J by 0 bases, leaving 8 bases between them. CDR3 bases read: TGTGCCAGCGGTGATGGGTGGAGGAGTCAAAACACCTTGTAC. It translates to CASGDGWRSQNTLY. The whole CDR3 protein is CASGDGWRSQNTLYF.

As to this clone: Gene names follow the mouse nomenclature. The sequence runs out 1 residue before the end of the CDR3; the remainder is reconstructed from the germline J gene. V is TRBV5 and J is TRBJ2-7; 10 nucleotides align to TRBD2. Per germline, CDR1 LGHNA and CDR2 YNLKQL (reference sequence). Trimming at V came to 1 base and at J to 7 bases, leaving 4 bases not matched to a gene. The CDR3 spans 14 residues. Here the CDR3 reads CASSQAGGAPEQYF. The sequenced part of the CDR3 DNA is TGTGCCAGCAGCCAAGCTGGGGGGGCGCCCGAACAGTAC.

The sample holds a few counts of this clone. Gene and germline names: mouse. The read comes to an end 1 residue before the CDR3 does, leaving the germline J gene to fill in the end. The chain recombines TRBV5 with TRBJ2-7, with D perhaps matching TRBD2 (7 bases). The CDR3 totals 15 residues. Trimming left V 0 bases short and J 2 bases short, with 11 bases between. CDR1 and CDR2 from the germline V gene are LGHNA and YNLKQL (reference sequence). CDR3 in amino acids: CASSQDRGAPYEQYF. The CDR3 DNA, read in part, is TGTGCCAGCAGCCAAGATCGGGGGGCCCCCTATGAACAGTAC.

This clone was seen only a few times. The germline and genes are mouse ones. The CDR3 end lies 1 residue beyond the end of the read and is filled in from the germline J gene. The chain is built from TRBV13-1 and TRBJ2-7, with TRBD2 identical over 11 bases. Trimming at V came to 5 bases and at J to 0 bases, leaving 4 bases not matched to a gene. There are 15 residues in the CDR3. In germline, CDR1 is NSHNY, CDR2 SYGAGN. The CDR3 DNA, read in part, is TGTGCCAGCAGCCGGGACTGGGGGAGCTCCTATGAACAGTAC. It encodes CASSRDWGSSYEQY. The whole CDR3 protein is CASSRDWGSSYEQYF.

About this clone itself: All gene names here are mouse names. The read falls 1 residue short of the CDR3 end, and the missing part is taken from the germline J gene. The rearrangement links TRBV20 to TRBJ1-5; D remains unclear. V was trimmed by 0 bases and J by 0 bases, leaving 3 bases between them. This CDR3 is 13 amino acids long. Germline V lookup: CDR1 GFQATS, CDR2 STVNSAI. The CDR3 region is CGARDSNNQAPLF. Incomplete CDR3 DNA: TGTGGTGCTAGGGACAGTAACAACCAGGCTCCGCTT.

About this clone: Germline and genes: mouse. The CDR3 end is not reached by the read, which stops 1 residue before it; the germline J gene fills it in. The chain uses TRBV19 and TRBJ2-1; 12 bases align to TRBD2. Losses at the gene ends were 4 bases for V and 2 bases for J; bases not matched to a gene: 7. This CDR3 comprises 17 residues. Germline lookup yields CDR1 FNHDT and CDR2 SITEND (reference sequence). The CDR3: CASSPPDWGGDYAEQFF. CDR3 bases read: TGTGCCAGCAGTCCCCCCGACTGGGGGGGCGACTATGCTGAGCAGTTC.

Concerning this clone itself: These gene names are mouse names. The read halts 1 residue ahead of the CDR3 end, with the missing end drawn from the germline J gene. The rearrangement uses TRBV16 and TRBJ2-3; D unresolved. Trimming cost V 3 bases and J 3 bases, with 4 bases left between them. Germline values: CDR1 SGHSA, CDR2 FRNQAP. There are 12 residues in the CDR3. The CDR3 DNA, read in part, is TGTGCAAGCAGCTTGGAGGCAGAAACGCTGTAT. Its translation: CASSLEAETLY. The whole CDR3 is CASSLEAETLYF.

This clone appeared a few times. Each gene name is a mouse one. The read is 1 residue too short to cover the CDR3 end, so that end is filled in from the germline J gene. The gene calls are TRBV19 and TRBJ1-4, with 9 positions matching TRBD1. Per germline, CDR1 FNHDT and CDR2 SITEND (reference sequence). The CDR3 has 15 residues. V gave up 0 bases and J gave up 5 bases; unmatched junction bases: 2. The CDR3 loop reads CASSIAGTGNERLFF. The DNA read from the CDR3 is TGTGCCAGCAGTATAGCTGGGACAGGGAACGAAAGATTATTT.

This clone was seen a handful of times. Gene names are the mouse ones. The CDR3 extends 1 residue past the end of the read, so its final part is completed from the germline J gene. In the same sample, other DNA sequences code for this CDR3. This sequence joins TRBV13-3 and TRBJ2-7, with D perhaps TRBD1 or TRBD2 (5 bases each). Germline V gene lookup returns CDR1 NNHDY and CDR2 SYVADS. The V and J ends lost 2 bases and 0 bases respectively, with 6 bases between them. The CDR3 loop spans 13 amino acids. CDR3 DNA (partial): TGTGCCAGCAGTGAGGGGGTCTCCTATGAACAGTAC. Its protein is CASSEGVSYEQY. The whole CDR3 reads CASSEGVSYEQYF.

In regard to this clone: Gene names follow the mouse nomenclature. The CDR3 DNA, read in part, is TGTGCCAGCAGCTTTACAGGGGGAGGCAACGAAAGATTATTT. Translating it yields CASSFTGGGNERLF. The entire CDR3 sequence reads CASSFTGGGNERLFF. The V gene is TRBV3, the J gene TRBJ1-4; 8 bases are shared with TRBD1. The missing CDR3 end, 1 residue past where the read stops, is filled in from the germline J gene. This CDR3 contains 15 residues. CDR1 is SNHLY, CDR2 FYNGKV, per germline (reference sequence). V was clipped by 3 bases and J by 4 bases; unmatched bases: 4.

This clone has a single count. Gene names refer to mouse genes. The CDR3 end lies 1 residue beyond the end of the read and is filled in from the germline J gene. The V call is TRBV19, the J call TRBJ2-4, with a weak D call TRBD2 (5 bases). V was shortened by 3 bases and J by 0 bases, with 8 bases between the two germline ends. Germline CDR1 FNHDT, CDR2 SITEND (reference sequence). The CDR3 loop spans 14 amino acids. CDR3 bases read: TGTGCCAGCAGTACGGCTGGGAGTCAAAACACCTTGTAC. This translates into CASSTAGSQNTLY. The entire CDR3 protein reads CASSTAGSQNTLYF.

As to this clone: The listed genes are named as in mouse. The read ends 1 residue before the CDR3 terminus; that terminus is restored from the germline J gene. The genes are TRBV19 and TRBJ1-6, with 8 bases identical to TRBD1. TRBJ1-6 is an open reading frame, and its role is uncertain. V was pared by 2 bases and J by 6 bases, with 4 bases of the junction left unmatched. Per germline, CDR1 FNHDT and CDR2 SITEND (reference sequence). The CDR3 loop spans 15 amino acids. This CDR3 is CASSIQGAGNSPLYF. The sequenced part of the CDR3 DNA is TGTGCCAGCAGTATCCAGGGGGCAGGTAATTCGCCCCTCTAC.

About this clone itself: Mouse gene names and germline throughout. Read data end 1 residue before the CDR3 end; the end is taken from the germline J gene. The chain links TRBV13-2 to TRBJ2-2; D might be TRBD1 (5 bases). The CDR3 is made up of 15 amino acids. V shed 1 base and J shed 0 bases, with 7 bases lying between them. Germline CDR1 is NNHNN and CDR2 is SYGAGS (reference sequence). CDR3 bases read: TGTGCCAGCGGTGATAGGGGTTCAAACACCGGGCAGCTCTAC. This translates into CASGDRGSNTGQLY. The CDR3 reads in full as CASGDRGSNTGQLYF.

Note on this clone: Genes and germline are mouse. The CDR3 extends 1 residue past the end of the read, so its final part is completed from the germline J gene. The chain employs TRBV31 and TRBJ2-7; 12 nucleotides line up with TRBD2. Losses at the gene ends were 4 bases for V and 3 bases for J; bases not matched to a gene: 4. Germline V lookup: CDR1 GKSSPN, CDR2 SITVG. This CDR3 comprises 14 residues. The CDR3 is CAWKLDWGGYEQYF. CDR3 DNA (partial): TGTGCCTGGAAGCTGGACTGGGGGGGCTATGAACAGTAC.

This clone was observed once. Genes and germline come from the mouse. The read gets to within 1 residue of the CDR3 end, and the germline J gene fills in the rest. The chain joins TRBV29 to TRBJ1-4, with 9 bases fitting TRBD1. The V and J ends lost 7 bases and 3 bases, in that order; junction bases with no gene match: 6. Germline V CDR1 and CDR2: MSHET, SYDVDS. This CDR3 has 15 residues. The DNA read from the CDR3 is TGTGCTAGCATCCCGGGACAGGGCCCCAACGAAAGATTATTT. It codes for CASIPGQGPNERLF. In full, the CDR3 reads CASIPGQGPNERLFF.

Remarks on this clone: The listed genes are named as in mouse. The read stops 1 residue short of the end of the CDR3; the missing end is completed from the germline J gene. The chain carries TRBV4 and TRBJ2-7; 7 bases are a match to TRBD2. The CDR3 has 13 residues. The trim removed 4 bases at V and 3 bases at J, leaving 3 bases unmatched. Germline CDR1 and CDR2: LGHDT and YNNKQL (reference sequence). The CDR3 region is CASSSLGVYEQYF. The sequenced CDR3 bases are TGTGCCAGCAGCTCGCTGGGGGTCTATGAACAGTAC.